This is a list of T cell receptor beta chains from one sample in a study of metastatic and nonmetastatic thyroid tumors. Through MiXCR, TCRdb re-clonotyped the PCR reads. The repertoire consists of some 15,000 clones, with roughly 25% occurring once and the leading ten covering 9.5% to 12%. Sequencing was performed on blood. These receptors came from a male donor with papillary thyroid cancer or a benign thyroid nodule (not recorded which). Some clones in this sample may be carry-over from other donors' samples. The CDR3 runs from the conserved cysteine through the conserved F or W. Fields, in order: CDR3 protein, J gene, V gene, CDR3 length, D gene, clone size. D genes are given only for firm matches. Clone size, where shown, is once, few, many, or a class for clones that have expanded.

CASSLAGTSSDTQYF TRBJ2-3 TRBV5-1 15 TRBD2 .
CASSYGGRTDTQYF TRBJ2-3 TRBV12-3/TRBV12-4 14 . many
CASKGRGWGYGYTF TRBJ1-2 TRBV7-9 14 . many
CASSLTTGVITEAFF TRBJ1-1 TRBV6-1 15 TRBD1 medium-sized
CSASRDRGYEQYF TRBJ2-7 TRBV20-1 13 TRBD1 .
CASSNTAGQSYEQYF TRBJ2-7 TRBV28 15 . few
CSARDPQESNEQFF TRBJ2-1 TRBV20-1 14 . many
CASSLTQPQHF TRBJ1-5 TRBV12-3/TRBV12-4 11 . many
CASSESGWGYEQYF TRBJ2-7 TRBV6-1 14 . .
CAWSVLGRGPYNEQFF TRBJ2-1 TRBV30 16 . many
CATQRGGSYNSPLHF TRBJ1-6 TRBV25-1 15 . many
CASRLTGHQPQHF TRBJ1-5 TRBV2 13 TRBD1 many
CATSLGGTNEKLFF TRBJ1-4 TRBV24-1 14 . many
CASSRPSPDTGELFF TRBJ2-2 TRBV18 15 . .
CASNQGWTGHEKLFF TRBJ1-4 TRBV12-3/TRBV12-4 15 . few
CASSYNRERYEQYF TRBJ2-7 TRBV6-5 14 . .